The clone carrying this TCR beta chain came up a few times. Its cognate antigen is unknown. The record originates from a study of identical twins. TCRdb re-derived calls from the 5' RACE reads in MiXCR, one entry per CDR3 protein. The repertoire holds 350,000 to 400,000 distinct CDR3 sequences, with approximately 10% as singletons. The J segment lost 0 bases and the V segment lost 4 bases, leaving 7 bases of the junction unmatched. CDR1 LGHDT and CDR2 YNNKEL come from the germline V gene (reference sequence). The CDR3 contains 17 residues. Whole-study results and caveats: Monozygotic twins shared more out-of-frame TCR alpha than recombination models predicted. Conclusions came from cross-sectional statistical analysis, not from following the same donors.

This TCR was recovered from a woman between 50 and 59 years old in good health. V and J are TRBV3-1 and TRBJ2-5; 11 nucleotides align to TRBD2. Sample: naive T cells sorted from blood. The CDR3 DNA reads as TGTGCCAGCAGCCTGGGACTAGCGGACCTCTACCAAGAGACCCAGTACTTC. Its translation is CASSLGLADLYQETQYF.